The rows below give T cell receptor beta chains drawn from one sample of a study of T cells expressing NK-cell markers. TCRdb re-called the 5' RACE reads and catalogs CDR3 proteins one per entry, DNA excluded. In total, the table holds some 500,000 distinct CDR3 sequences. Sequencing was carried out using blood T cells: a sorted CD56 or NKG2C T cell subset, CD4+ or CD8+ T cells, or bulk PBMC T cells (not recorded which). These receptors all stem from a woman between 50 and 59 years old in good health. CDR3s include the opening cysteine and the closing phenylalanine or tryptophan.

TRBV19,TRBJ2-1,CASLPGTSGRVEQFF
TRBV4-1,TRBJ2-3,CASSQVGPSSTDTQYF
TRBV6-6,TRBJ2-7,CASSFGLSSNEQYF
TRBV5-5,TRBJ1-6,CASSFRPATVSPLHF
TRBV29-1,TRBJ1-1,CSVSRGVGVTEAFF
TRBV20-1,TRBJ1-2,CSARKGLPDYGYTF
TRBV12-3/TRBV12-4,TRBJ2-5,CASSPGQGVLETQYF
TRBV20-1,TRBJ2-7,CSASAGGSSEQYF
TRBV29-1,TRBJ2-5,CSVDVGRGGETQYF
TRBV20-1,TRBJ2-5,CSADAGMRETQYF
TRBV14,TRBJ2-7,CASSQDWASGRRGPYEQYF
TRBV5-1,TRBJ2-3,CASSLGTGGSTDTQYF
TRBV11-2,TRBJ2-1,CASSLFKPNRGPNEQFF
TRBV15,TRBJ2-7,CATSRGWTGDPNSYEQYF
TRBV12-3/TRBV12-4,TRBJ2-3,CASRESGTGTDTQYF
TRBV12-3/TRBV12-4,TRBJ2-2,CASSMTGGFTGELFF
TRBV25-1,TRBJ1-6,CASSESSGKSSYNSPLHF
TRBV4-2,TRBJ2-2,CASSPGLENTGELFF
TRBV5-1,TRBJ1-4,CASSLGGMDEKLFF
TRBV6-5,TRBJ2-4,CASSSTRRDIQYF
TRBV20-1,TRBJ2-3,CSARIGATQYF
TRBV5-1,TRBJ1-2,CASSRGQGEYGYTF
TRBV6-6,TRBJ1-4,CASSYPTGTGGEKLFF
TRBV20-1,TRBJ2-2,CSARPQGALNTGELFF
TRBV7-2,TRBJ1-2,CASSLFFGYTF